This T cell receptor beta chain was observed in a study of blood T cell repertoires in COVID-19. Authors' processing steps: Amplification with reference gene primers provided the estimates of nucleated cell counts. Using immunoSEQ multiplex PCR, the repertoire was profiled, and TCRdb retains in-frame clones only, with some absent. From that table come the V and J calls and clone size; the DNA was used to work out D and trimming. The sample comprises 200,000 to 300,000 clones, about 91% of which are singletons, and approximately 2.3% rests with the top ten. Germline V CDR1 and CDR2: SEHNR, FQNEAQ (reference sequence). The V gene end was trimmed by 5 bases and the J gene end by 5 bases; junction bases not matched to a gene: 3. The CDR3 spans 15 residues.

The chain combines TRBV7-9 with TRBJ2-2; 12 nucleotides line up with TRBD2. This TCR was recovered from a woman between 35 and 50 years old with acute COVID-19. Sequencing used PBMCs or T cells enriched from blood (not recorded which). The CDR3 loop reads CASSRLAGVTGELFF. DNA of the CDR3: TGTGCCAGCAGCCGACTAGCGGGAGTAACCGGGGAGCTGTTTTTT.